The 5 T cell receptor beta chains below were found in one sample sequenced in a study of T cells in tumors and immune-related adverse events. The method was immunoSEQ multiplex PCR; TCRdb's version includes in-frame clones alone and lacks a portion of them. The profile shows around 8,300 clones, 94% of them singletons. This sample comprised lymph node tissue, obtained from a patient treated with anti-PD-1 therapy. The receptors derive from a female donor with metastatic renal cell carcinoma.

This chain joins TRBV5-1 and TRBJ2-7, with TRBD1 as a possible D gene (5 bases). Trimming left V 4 bases short and J 3 bases short, with 14 bases between. Germline loops: CDR1 SGHRS, CDR2 YFSETQ. The CDR3 consists of 14 residues. CDR3 region: CASSRTGIDYEQYF. The DNA for the CDR3 is TGCGCCAGCAGCAGAACAGGTATTGACTACGAGCAGTACTTC.

Only a few counts were recorded for this clone. The chain combines TRBV21-1 with TRBJ1-5. TRBV21-1 represents a pseudogene. This CDR3 contains 18 residues. CDR3 amino acids: CASSKTPPGQYSNQPQHF. The DNA for the CDR3 is TGTGCCAGCAGCAAAACCCCCCCGGGGCAGTATAGCAATCAGCCCCAGCATTTT.

Remarks on this clone: One junction end does not reproduce the germline sequence, and a read error may be involved. The rearrangement uses TRBV6-1 and TRBJ1-6; 7 nucleotides match TRBD1. The CDR3 is made up of 13 amino acids. CDR1 and CDR2 from the germline V gene are MNHNS and SASEGT. This CDR3 reads CASSEGGDSPLHF. The CDR3 nucleotides read TGTGCCAGCAGCGAAGGGGGCGATTCACCCCTCCACTTT.

The V call is TRBV11-2, the J call TRBJ1-1; 8 bases line up with TRBD1. The germline V gene has CDR1 SGHAT and CDR2 FQNNGV. The CDR3 spans 16 residues. With 5 bases clipped from V and 1 base from J, the junction kept 9 bases outside the gene matches. The CDR3 region has the DNA TGTGCCAGCAGCCTAATTGGACAGGGAGAGAACACTGAAGCTTTCTTT. Residues: CASSLIGQGENTEAFF.

The chain recombines TRBV6-4 with TRBJ2-1, with 9 bases that match TRBD2. The V and J ends lost 5 bases and 6 bases, in that order; junction bases with no gene match: 11. The CDR3 is 16 amino acids. Germline V CDR1 and CDR2: MRHNA, SNTAGT. DNA of the CDR3: TGTGCCAGCAGTAAAACGGGACTAGCTGACCGCAATGAGCAGTTCTTC. Amino acids: CASSKTGLADRNEQFF.